A selection of T cell receptor beta chains follows, all from one sample in a study of cytomegalovirus exposure and HLA in healthy donors. Using immunoSEQ multiplex PCR, the repertoire was profiled, and TCRdb retains in-frame clones only, with some absent. The sample lists about 150,000 clones; around 80% were seen once. Material for sequencing was PBMCs. All receptors derive from a woman aged 50 to 60 in good health and CMV-seropositive. Each CDR3 is given with its conserved first and last residue. The D gene is left open where the match is weak. Only part of the rows carry a size: once, few, many, or a class if the clone is expanded.

clone_size	d_call	j_call	v_call	cdr3_nt	cdr3_aa
.	TRBD1	TRBJ1-5	TRBV19	TGTGCCAGTAACCAAGGACAGGGGACACGGCCCCAGCATTTT	CASNQGQGTRPQHF
.	.	TRBJ2-1	TRBV10-3	TGTGCCGTCAGTGAGTTGGGTCGGACACACAATGAGCAGTTCTTC	CAVSELGRTHNEQFF
.	.	TRBJ2-7	TRBV4-3	TGCGCCAGCAGCCAAGATCCGGGTAACTCCTACGAGCAGTACTTC	CASSQDPGNSYEQYF
.	TRBD1	TRBJ2-3	TRBV7-9	TGTGCCAGCAGCTTAGGGCAGGGGGCCGTAGATACGCAGTATTTT	CASSLGQGAVDTQYF
.	.	TRBJ2-5	TRBV28	TGTGCCAGCAGTTTATTCCTAGGTGGGGGAGGAACCCAGTACTTC	CASSLFLGGGGTQYF
.	.	TRBJ1-2	TRBV10-3	TGTGCCATCAGTGAGTCTGGGGGAGGTTACACCTTC	CAISESGGGYTF
.	TRBD2	TRBJ2-3	TRBV7-2	TGTGCCAGCAGCGCGGGACTAGCCGCAGATACGCAGTATTTT	CASSAGLAADTQYF
.	.	TRBJ1-6	TRBV7-3	TGTGCCAGCAGCTTAGAGGGCAGGGGTCGGTCACCCCTCCACTTT	CASSLEGRGRSPLHF
.	.	TRBJ1-1	TRBV2	TGTGCCAGCCGCGTGGGGCTGAACACTGAAGCTTTCTTT	CASRVGLNTEAFF
.	TRBD1	TRBJ2-1	TRBV7-3	TGTGCCAGCAGCGACCGGACAGGCAATGAGCAGTTCTTC	CASSDRTGNEQFF
.	.	TRBJ2-7	TRBV15	TGTGCCACCAGCAGACGAGACAGGAGCCTTTACGAGCAGTACTTC	CATSRRDRSLYEQYF
.	TRBD2	TRBJ2-5	TRBV5-1	TGCGCCAGCAGCTTGGAGTTCCGAGCGGGGGTGCAAGAGACCCAGTACTTC	CASSLEFRAGVQETQYF
.	.	TRBJ2-5	TRBV18	TGTGCCAGCTCACCACGAGGGAAAGAGACCCAGTACTTC	CASSPRGKETQYF
.	.	TRBJ1-3	TRBV7-2	TGTGCCAGCAGCTTAGTTTCGGGGAGCTCTGGAAACACCATATATTTT	CASSLVSGSSGNTIYF
.	TRBD2	TRBJ2-5	TRBV7-2	TGTGCCAGCAGCGCGGGCAATCTAGCGGGCCAAGAGACCCAGTACTTC	CASSAGNLAGQETQYF
.	.	TRBJ1-2	TRBV28	TGTGCCAGCAGTTCAACAGGGTTTGTAGACTATGGCTACACCTTC	CASSSTGFVDYGYTF
.	TRBD2	TRBJ2-2	TRBV5-1	TGCGCCAGCAGCTCGGGGGTAGCGGGACACACCGGGGAGCTGTTTTTT	CASSSGVAGHTGELFF
.	.	TRBJ1-3	TRBV9	TGTGCCAGCAGCGTAGCGCCAGGGTCGGGAAACACCATATATTTT	CASSVAPGSGNTIYF
.	.	TRBJ1-2	TRBV7-8	TGTGCCAGCAGCCAGGGAAACTATGGCTACACCTTC	CASSQGNYGYTF
.	.	TRBJ2-5	TRBV27	TGTGCCAGCAGTTTATTGGGGGGCGGGGGCCGGAACCAAGAGACCCAGTACTTC	CASSLLGGGGRNQETQYF
few	.	TRBJ1-5	TRBV6-6	TGTGCCAGCAGGCCTCTCTCGGGTTCTCATCAGCCCCAGCATTTT	CASRPLSGSHQPQHF
few	.	TRBJ2-3	TRBV4-2	TGTGCCAGCAGCCAAGATCCCTTCGTCCCCGGACAGAGTAGCACAGATACGCAGTATTTT	CASSQDPFVPGQSSTDTQYF
once	.	TRBJ2-7	TRBV7-2	TGTGCCAGCAGCTTAGAAGTTACCAGGAACCACGAGCAGTACTTC	CASSLEVTRNHEQYF
once	TRBD1	TRBJ2-7	TRBV18	TGTGCCAGCTCACTACAGGGGGCGCCTTGGGAGCAGTACTTC	CASSLQGAPWEQYF
.	.	TRBJ1-2	TRBV27	TGTGCCAGCAGTTTAAGGCGTAGCATTAACTATGGCTACACCTTC	CASSLRRSINYGYTF
.	.	TRBJ1-6	TRBV7-2	TGTGCCAGCAGCCAGACAGCCAATAATTCACCCCTCCACTTT	CASSQTANNSPLHF
few	TRBD1	TRBJ1-1	TRBV7-6	TGTGCCAGCAGCCGGCCAGGGGGAGTAGACACTGAAGCTTTCTTT	CASSRPGGVDTEAFF
few	.	TRBJ2-5	TRBV5-4	TGTGCCAGCAGCTCACTGGAGTCAGAGACCCAGTACTTC	CASSSLESETQYF
few	.	TRBJ2-7	TRBV7-9	TGTGCCAGCGAGGGATCGGGGGAAGGGCAGTACTTC	CASEGSGEGQYF
.	.	TRBJ1-1	TRBV7-2	TGTGCCAGCAGCTCCCAGGGCGCAACGAACACTGAAGCTTTCTTT	CASSSQGATNTEAFF
few	TRBD2	TRBJ2-5	TRBV5-1	TGCGCCAGCAGCGCCCCGGGGGGAGAGACCCAGTACTTC	CASSAPGGETQYF
.	.	TRBJ2-1	TRBV30	TGTGCCTGGAATGGACCCAGGGGGAGGCCGGATGAGCAGTTCTTC	CAWNGPRGRPDEQFF
.	.	TRBJ2-2	TRBV9	TGTGCCAGCAGCCTAGAGCGGGCCGGGGCCGGGGAGCTGTTTTTT	CASSLERAGAGELFF